The entry that follows covers one T cell receptor (beta chain) sequence. Researchers ran the PCR with 60 Vbeta and 13 Jbeta primers. Using immunoSEQ multiplex PCR, the repertoire was profiled, and TCRdb retains in-frame clones only, with some absent. The repertoire includes 180,000 or so clones, roughly 73% of them detected once, and less than 9.5% sits in the top ten. The data stem from a study of cytomegalovirus exposure and HLA in healthy donors. CDR1 is SGHTA and CDR2 is FQGNSA in the germline V gene. Trimming took off 1 base at V and 0 bases at J, with 19 bases between the two ends. The CDR3 has 19 amino acids.

The rearrangement links TRBV7-2 to TRBJ2-1, with D tentatively TRBD1 (6 bases). This clonotype was sampled from a woman aged 40 to 50 in good health and CMV-seropositive. Input material: PBMCs. The CDR3 loop reads CASSLGYPQGIPSYNEQFF. The DNA for the CDR3 is TGTGCCAGCAGCTTAGGCTATCCGCAGGGGATCCCCTCCTACAATGAGCAGTTCTTC.